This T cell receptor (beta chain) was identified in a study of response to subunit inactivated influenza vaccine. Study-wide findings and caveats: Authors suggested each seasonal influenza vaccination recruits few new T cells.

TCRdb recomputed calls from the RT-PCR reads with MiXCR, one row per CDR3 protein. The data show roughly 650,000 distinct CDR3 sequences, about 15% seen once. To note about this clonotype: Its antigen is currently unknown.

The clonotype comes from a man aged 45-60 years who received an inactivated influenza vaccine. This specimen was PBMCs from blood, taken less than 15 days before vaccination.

The CDR3: CASSQEDRDPGYTF. For the CDR3, the DNA is TGTGCCAGCAGCCAAGAGGACAGGGACCCTGGCTACACCTTC. This chain uses TRBV4-2 with TRBJ1-2; TRBD1 matches at 8 bases. Germline V gene lookup returns CDR1 LGHNA and CDR2 YNFKEQ. Trimming took 0 bases from V and 7 from J; bases not matched to a gene: 4. CDR3 length equals 14 residues.